Presented here are 22 T cell receptor beta chains from one specimen sequenced in a study of cytomegalovirus exposure and HLA in healthy donors (dated by TCRdb to between 2016 and 2019). The library was produced with the immunoSEQ multiplex PCR assay. For the multiplex PCR, a mixture combining 60 forward primers for TCR Vbeta segments and 13 reverse primers for TCR Jbeta segments was used. The immuneACCESS repertoire file appears here via TCRdb, limited to in-frame rearrangements. These files lack a portion of the clones; in checked studies, under half of the deficit traces to unresolved V genes, and the cause of the others is not known. For this sample there are about 79,000 clones; 70% to 85% appear just once. Jointly, the top ten make up under 10% of the sample. Source material: PBMCs. The receptor source for this set is a man aged 35 to 55 in good health and CMV-seropositive.

The CDR3 loop reads CASSLDRFSYEQYF. The CDR3 bases are TGTGCCAGCAGCCTTGACAGGTTCTCCTACGAGCAGTACTTC. The rearrangement uses TRBV27 and TRBJ2-7; TRBD1 is a possible D gene (6 bases). Germline CDR1 and CDR2: MNHEY and SMNVEV (reference sequence). V was trimmed by 6 bases and J by 0 bases, leaving 12 bases between them. The CDR3 contains 14 residues.

The chain is built from TRBV2 and TRBJ2-3, with 7 nucleotides matching TRBD2. Unmatched junction bases numbered 5, after V lost 7 bases and J lost 4 bases. Germline-derived CDR1 and CDR2 are SNHLY and FYNNEI. The CDR3 length is 13 residues. The CDR3 loop is CASNGGWADTQYF. CDR3 DNA: TGTGCCAGCAACGGGGGGTGGGCAGATACGCAGTATTTT.

The CDR3, as DNA: TGTGCCAGCAGCCTAGGACTAGGGGAGAAGGAGCAGTTCTTC. Encoded protein: CASSLGLGEKEQFF. The V call is TRBV6-4, the J call TRBJ2-1; 7 nucleotides align to TRBD2. The CDR3 sequence is 14 residues long. V lost 6 bases, J lost 10 bases, and 12 bases stayed unmatched. The germline V gene has CDR1 MRHNA and CDR2 SNTAGT.

The chain employs TRBV11-2 and TRBJ2-2, with 8 bases matching TRBD1. The germline V gene has CDR1 SGHAT and CDR2 FQNNGV. After removal of 6 bases from V and 6 bases from J, the junction contained 9 bases not matched to a gene. CDR3 length equals 15 residues. CDR3 sequence: CASRHRTGRSGELFF. CDR3 DNA sequence: TGTGCCAGCAGACATCGGACAGGGCGGTCCGGGGAGCTGTTTTTT.

The V call is TRBV6-5, the J call TRBJ2-3; no firm D call. V lost 5 bases to trimming and J lost 3 bases, with 15 bases between them. This CDR3 region has 15 residues. Germline V gene data show CDR1 as MNHEY and CDR2 as SVGAGI. Here the CDR3 reads CASSPLRSTTDTQYF. The CDR3 DNA reads TGTGCCAGCAGTCCACTTCGGTCCACTACAGATACGCAGTATTTT.

To note about this clone: A junction boundary mismatches the germline segment, possibly from a read error. The rearrangement links TRBV28 to TRBJ1-1; possible D gene TRBD1, 6 bases. The CDR3 runs 15 residues. In germline, CDR1 is MDHEN, CDR2 SYDVKM. CDR3 in amino acids: CASTFSQGMKTEAFF. DNA for the CDR3: TGTGCCAGCACCTTCAGTCAGGGGATGAAAACTGAAGCTTTCTTT.

The V gene is TRBV19, the J gene TRBJ2-1, with TRBD2 matching over 9 bases. The V and J ends lost 5 bases and 0 bases, in that order; junction bases with no gene match: 5. The CDR3 spans 16 residues. CDR1 is LNHDA and CDR2 is SQIVND in the germline V gene (reference sequence). The CDR3 spells CASSGLAGSSYNEQFF. The CDR3, as DNA: TGTGCCAGTAGTGGTCTAGCGGGGAGCTCCTACAATGAGCAGTTCTTC.

This chain connects TRBV6-6 to TRBJ2-7; 7 bases fit TRBD1. The CDR3 length is 15 residues. Looked up from germline, CDR1 is MNHNY and CDR2 is SVGAGI (reference sequence). Germline trimming cut 4 bases from V and 3 bases from J; bases unmatched to any gene: 9. CDR3 sequence: CASSSPEYRGYEQYF. In DNA form, the CDR3 reads TGTGCCAGCAGTTCCCCGGAATACAGGGGCTACGAGCAGTACTTC.

The chain links TRBV14 to TRBJ2-2; D may be TRBD1 (6 bases). The CDR3 is 16 residues long. V was trimmed by 0 bases and J by 5 bases, leaving 13 bases between them. The V gene's germline CDR1 is SGHDN and CDR2 FVKESK. CDR3: CASSQDTAGETGELFF. In nucleotides, the CDR3 is TGTGCCAGCAGCCAAGATACGGCAGGGGAGACCGGGGAGCTGTTTTTT.

The V call is TRBV10-1, the J call TRBJ2-1, with 9 nucleotides matching TRBD2. The CDR3 runs 14 residues. The germline V gene encodes CDR1 WNHNN and CDR2 SYGVQD (reference sequence). Trimming took 6 bases from V and 5 from J; bases not matched to a gene: 5. As DNA, the CDR3 is TGCGCCAGCAGCTCTAGCGGGAATCACAATGAGCAGTTCTTC. Translation gives CASSSSGNHNEQFF.

V usage is TRBV2 and J usage is TRBJ1-5; 9 nucleotides line up with TRBD1. V lost 1 base and J lost 7; bases outside the gene matches: 5. This CDR3 has 15 amino acids. Per the germline V gene, CDR1 is SNHLY and CDR2 is FYNNEI. Written as DNA, the CDR3 is TGTGCCAGCAGTGAAGTACAGGGGGCCGGACAGCCCCAGCATTTT. It yields the protein CASSEVQGAGQPQHF.

The rearrangement links TRBV7-5 to TRBJ2-7; the table names TRBD1, a call not compared with the DNA. TRBV7-5 is listed as a pseudogene. The CDR3 is 17 amino acids. The CDR3 nucleotides read TGTGTCAGAAGAACTAAGTGCGGGGACAGTCGGTTCAACGAGCAGTACTTC. This codes for CVRRTKCGDSRFNEQYF.

V and J are TRBV11-2 and TRBJ1-5; D remains ambiguous. Trimming stripped 5 bases from V and 4 bases from J, with 9 bases between. Germline V gene lookup returns CDR1 SGHAT and CDR2 FQNNGV. The CDR3 is 13 amino acids. As DNA, the CDR3 is TGTGCCAGCAGCACACAAGAAAATCAGCCCCAGCATTTT. Its protein is CASSTQENQPQHF.

V gene TRBV30 combines with J gene TRBJ2-7, with a tentative D call TRBD1 (5 bases). Trimming stripped 0 bases from V and 3 bases from J, with 9 bases between. CDR1 GTSNPN and CDR2 SVGIG come from the germline V gene (reference sequence). The CDR3 totals 13 residues. The CDR3 here is CAWSVRQGYEQYF. The CDR3, as DNA: TGTGCCTGGAGTGTACGGCAGGGCTACGAGCAGTACTTC.

V gene TRBV18 combines with J gene TRBJ2-1; D unresolved. The germline CDR1 and CDR2 sequences are KGHSH and LQKENI. The ends were cut back, 3 bases at V and 7 bases at J, with 7 bases in the middle. The CDR3 runs to 12 residues. CDR3 amino acids: CASSPQRNEQFF. The CDR3 DNA reads as TGTGCCAGCTCACCGCAGAGGAATGAGCAGTTCTTC.

Only a few counts were recorded for this clone. The CDR3 here is CASSLGGLAGYNEQFF. DNA of the CDR3: TGTGCCAGCAGCTTGGGGGGACTAGCGGGTTACAATGAGCAGTTCTTC. The chain couples TRBV5-4 to TRBJ2-1; 12 bases are a match to TRBD2. The CDR3 is 16 amino acids. J gave up 4 bases and V 0 bases, and 2 bases lay outside the gene matches. Germline loops: CDR1 SGHNT, CDR2 YYREEE (reference sequence).

CDR3 bases: TGTGCCAGCAGTTTAATAGCCTCACCACGGCCCGGGGAGCTGTTTTTT. Its translation is CASSLIASPRPGELFF. The V call is TRBV27, the J call TRBJ2-2; no clear D. Trimming left V 2 bases short and J 6 bases short, with 16 bases between. CDR3 length: 16 residues. Per the germline V gene, CDR1 is MNHEY and CDR2 is SMNVEV (reference sequence).

The count of this clone is one. V usage is TRBV6-6 and J usage is TRBJ2-2; TRBD2 is a possible D gene (5 bases). This CDR3 comprises 14 residues. CDR1 and CDR2 (germline): MNHNY, SVGAGI (reference sequence). Trimming cost V 8 bases and J 8 bases, with 18 bases left between them. Here the CDR3 reads CASSLRLISGELFF. CDR3 nucleotide sequence: TGTGCCAGCTCCCTAAGACTAATCAGTGGGGAGCTGTTTTTT.

This sequence joins TRBV19 and TRBJ1-1, with D maybe TRBD1 (5 bases). Germline V lookup: CDR1 LNHDA, CDR2 SQIVND (reference sequence). The V and J ends lost 1 base and 0 bases respectively, with 9 bases between them. The CDR3 extends over 15 amino acids. CDR3 sequence reads: CASSIAGHLNTEAFF. CDR3 DNA: TGTGCCAGTAGTATAGCTGGACACCTGAACACTGAAGCTTTCTTT.

CDR3 residues: CASSVEGQEKDTQYF. Written as DNA, the CDR3 is TGTGCCAGCAGCGTAGAGGGGCAAGAGAAAGATACGCAGTATTTT. The chain has TRBV9 and TRBJ2-3; D is possibly TRBD1 (5 bases). CDR3 length equals 15 residues. Germline loops: CDR1 SGDLS, CDR2 YYNGEE. V lost 0 bases and J lost 5, with 13 bases in between.

The V gene is TRBV29-1, the J gene TRBJ1-1, with D possibly being TRBD1 (6 bases). The V gene lost 5 bases and the J gene lost 1 base, with 8 bases spanning the gap. The CDR3 length is 12 residues. Germline V gene sequence: CDR1 SQVTM, CDR2 ANQGSEA. The CDR3 coding sequence is TGCAGCGTTTTCAGGGGGAACACTGAAGCTTTCTTT. The encoded protein is CSVFRGNTEAFF.

This chain links TRBV18 with TRBJ1-1; D is undetermined. Germline V gene sequence: CDR1 KGHSH, CDR2 LQKENI. Trimming stripped 3 bases from V and 0 bases from J, with 8 bases between. The CDR3 extends over 14 amino acids. CDR3 nucleotides: TGTGCCAGCTCACCCATCTCGGTGAACACTGAAGCTTTCTTT. Translation gives CASSPISVNTEAFF.